A selection of T cell receptor beta chains follows, all from one sample in a study of T-cell reconstitution after alpha-beta-depleted transplantation in children. Via MiXCR, TCRdb re-called the PCR reads, giving one row per CDR3 protein. This table holds hundreds of thousands of distinct CDR3 sequences, around 8.4% found once. The specimen was PBMCs, mostly from graft donor cells, collected 360 days after TCRalphabeta/CD19-depleted stem cell transplant. Receptors were obtained from a male patient aged 2 to 9 who had a stem cell transplant for acute myeloid leukemia, so the T cells may come from the graft donor. Both conserved end residues are part of each CDR3. D genes are given only for firm matches.

v_call cdr3_length d_call cdr3_aa
TRBV3-1 14 - CASSQEVANSPLHF
TRBV7-9 12 - CASSPQDQPQHF
TRBV18 14 - CASSHRLNKETQYF
TRBV15 16 - CATSLPKGGGADTQYF
TRBV12-3/TRBV12-4 11 - CASSLAGEQYF
TRBV7-2 15 TRBD2 CASSSQAGGAYEQYF
TRBV10-3 15 TRBD1 CAISYYRGNEETQYF
TRBV5-1 20 TRBD2 CASSLRSRTSGSISYNEQFF
TRBV27 22 TRBD1 CASSSPTSQGAFLTRLTDTQYF
TRBV19 13 - CASSIDRAGELFF
TRBV12-3/TRBV12-4 17 - CASSTRGGGGEQETQYF